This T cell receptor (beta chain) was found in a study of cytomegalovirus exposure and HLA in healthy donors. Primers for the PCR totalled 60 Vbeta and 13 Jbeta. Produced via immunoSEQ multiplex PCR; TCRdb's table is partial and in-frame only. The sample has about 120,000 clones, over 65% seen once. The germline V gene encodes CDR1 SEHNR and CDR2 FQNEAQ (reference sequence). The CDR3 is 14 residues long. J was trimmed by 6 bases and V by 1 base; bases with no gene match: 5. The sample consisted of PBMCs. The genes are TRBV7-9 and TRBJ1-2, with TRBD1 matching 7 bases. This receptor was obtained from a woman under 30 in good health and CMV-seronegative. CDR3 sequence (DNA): TGTGCCAGCAGCTTAGGACAGGGTGGGGATGGCTACACCTTC. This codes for CASSLGQGGDGYTF.